The subject of this entry is one TCR beta chain. Germline V gene lookup returns CDR1 SGHDT and CDR2 YYEEEE. V lost 2 bases and J lost 7; bases outside the gene matches: 5. The CDR3 is 14 amino acids. The entry originates in a study of blood T cell repertoires in COVID-19. Using immunoSEQ multiplex PCR, the repertoire was profiled, and TCRdb retains in-frame clones only, with some absent. The sample shows 300,000 or so clones, about 86% of them seen only once. The J gene is TRBJ1-3, the V gene TRBV5-6, with 8 bases that match TRBD1. The clonotype comes from a woman between 40 and 55 years old with acute COVID-19. Source material: PBMCs or T cells enriched from blood (not recorded which). The CDR3 here is CASSFGQGGNTIYF. For the CDR3, the DNA is TGTGCCAGCAGCTTCGGACAGGGAGGCAACACCATATATTTT.